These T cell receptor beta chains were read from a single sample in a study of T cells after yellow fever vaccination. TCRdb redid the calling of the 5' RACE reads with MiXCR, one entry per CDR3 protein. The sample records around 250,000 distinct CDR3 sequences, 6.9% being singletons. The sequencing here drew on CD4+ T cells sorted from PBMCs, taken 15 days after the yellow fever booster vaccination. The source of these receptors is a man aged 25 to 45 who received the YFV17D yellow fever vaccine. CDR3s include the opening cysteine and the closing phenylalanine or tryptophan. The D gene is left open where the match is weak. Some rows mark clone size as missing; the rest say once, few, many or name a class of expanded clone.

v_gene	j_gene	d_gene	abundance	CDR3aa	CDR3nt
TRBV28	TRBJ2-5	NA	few	CSSGGEAVAQETQYF	TGTTCCTCAGGGGGGGAGGCCGTGGCCCAAGAGACCCAGTACTTC
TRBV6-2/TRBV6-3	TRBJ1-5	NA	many	CASSYPGQPQHF	TGTGCCAGCAGTTACCCAGGGCAGCCCCAGCATTTT
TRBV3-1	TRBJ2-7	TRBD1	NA	CASIPRPGQGLYEQYF	TGTGCCAGCATCCCGCGTCCGGGACAGGGGCTATACGAGCAGTACTTC
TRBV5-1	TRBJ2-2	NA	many	CASSPGPSNTGELFF	TGCGCCAGCAGCCCAGGGCCTTCGAACACCGGGGAGCTGTTTTTT
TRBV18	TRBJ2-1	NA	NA	CASSPGRRYNEQFF	TGTGCCAGCTCACCGGGACGGCGATACAATGAGCAGTTCTTC
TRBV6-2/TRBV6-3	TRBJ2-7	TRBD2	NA	CASSGRGLAGVEQYF	TGTGCCAGCAGTGGAAGGGGACTAGCGGGAGTCGAGCAGTACTTC
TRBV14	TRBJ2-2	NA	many	CASSSRGAGELFF	TGTGCCAGCAGCTCCCGAGGTGCCGGGGAGCTGTTTTTT
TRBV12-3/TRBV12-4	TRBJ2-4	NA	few	CASRDGAGLAKNIQYF	TGTGCCAGCAGGGACGGGGCGGGACTAGCCAAAAACATTCAGTACTTC
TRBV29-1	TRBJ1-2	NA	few	CSAQSPRDNGYTF	TGCAGCGCCCAAAGCCCCAGGGATAATGGCTACACCTTC
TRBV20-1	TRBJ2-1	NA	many	CSAGSGSLNEQFF	TGCAGTGCTGGGTCCGGGAGCCTTAATGAGCAGTTCTTC
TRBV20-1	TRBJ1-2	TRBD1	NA	CSARPVGTGYGYTF	TGCAGTGCACGCCCTGTCGGGACAGGGTATGGCTACACCTTC
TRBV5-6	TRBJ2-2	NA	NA	CASSFTGTGELFF	TGTGCCAGCAGCTTTACAGGCACCGGGGAGCTGTTTTTT
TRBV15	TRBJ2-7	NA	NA	CATSLAPPGLREQYF	TGTGCCACCAGCTTGGCCCCGCCGGGGCTACGCGAGCAGTACTTC
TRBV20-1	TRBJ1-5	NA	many	CSARRLNQPQHF	TGCAGTGCTAGGCGACTAAATCAGCCCCAGCATTTT
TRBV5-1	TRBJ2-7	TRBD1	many	CASSFGGQGFDEQYF	TGCGCCAGTAGCTTCGGAGGACAGGGGTTCGACGAGCAGTACTTC
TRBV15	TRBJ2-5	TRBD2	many	CATSRRGGRPEETQYF	TGTGCCACCAGCCGAAGAGGCGGGAGGCCGGAGGAGACCCAGTACTTC
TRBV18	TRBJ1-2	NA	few	CASSPAPGDTGYTF	TGTGCCAGCTCACCGGCACCAGGGGATACTGGCTACACCTTC
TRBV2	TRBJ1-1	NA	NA	CASQSLPNTEAFF	TGTGCCAGCCAGAGCTTACCGAACACTGAAGCTTTCTTT
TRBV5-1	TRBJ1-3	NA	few	CASSNLTSSGNTIYF	TGCGCCAGCAGCAATCTGACAAGCTCTGGAAACACCATATATTTT
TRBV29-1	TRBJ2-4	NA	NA	CSVEAGTTAKNIQYF	TGCAGCGTTGAAGCCGGGACGACAGCCAAAAACATTCAGTACTTC
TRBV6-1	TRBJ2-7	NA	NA	CASNINPEEYEQYF	TGTGCCAGCAACATAAACCCCGAGGAATACGAGCAGTACTTC
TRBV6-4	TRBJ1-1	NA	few	CASSANRNTEAFF	TGTGCCAGCAGTGCCAACAGGAACACTGAAGCTTTCTTT
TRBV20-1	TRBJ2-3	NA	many	CSARGTGITDTQYF	TGCAGTGCTAGAGGCACAGGGATCACAGATACGCAGTATTTT
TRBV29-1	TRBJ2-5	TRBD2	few	CSVFLAEETQYF	TGCAGCGTTTTCCTAGCGGAAGAGACCCAGTACTTC
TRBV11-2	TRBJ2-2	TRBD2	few	CASSEGLAGGRRSGELFF	TGTGCCAGCAGCGAGGGACTAGCGGGAGGACGTCGTTCCGGGGAGCTGTTTTTT
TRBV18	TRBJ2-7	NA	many	CASSPHPGAGYEQYF	TGTGCCAGCTCACCACATCCTGGGGCGGGATACGAGCAGTACTTC
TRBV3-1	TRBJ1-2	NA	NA	CASAEGFYGYTF	TGTGCCAGCGCGGAGGGGTTCTATGGCTACACCTTC
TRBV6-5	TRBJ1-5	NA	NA	CASSDRTRTPYF	TGTGCCAGCAGTGACCGGACACGGACACCGTATTTT
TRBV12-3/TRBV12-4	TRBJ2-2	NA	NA	CASGRGLVNTGELFF	TGTGCCAGCGGCAGAGGGCTGGTTAACACCGGGGAGCTGTTTTTT
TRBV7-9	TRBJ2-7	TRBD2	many	CASSLVGLADSYEQYF	TGTGCCAGCAGCCTCGTTGGGCTAGCGGACTCCTACGAGCAGTACTTC
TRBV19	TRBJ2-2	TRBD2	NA	CASAVTSANTGELFF	TGTGCCAGTGCAGTAACTAGCGCGAACACCGGGGAGCTGTTTTTT
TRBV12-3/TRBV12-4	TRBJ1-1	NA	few	CASSPYTAANTEAFF	TGTGCCAGCAGTCCGTACACGGCCGCGAACACTGAAGCTTTCTTT
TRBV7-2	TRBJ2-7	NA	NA	CASSFRRREGQYF	TGTGCCAGCAGCTTCCGCCGCAGGGAAGGGCAGTACTTC
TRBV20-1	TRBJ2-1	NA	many	CSSSVSSYNEQFF	NA
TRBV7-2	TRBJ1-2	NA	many	CASTESGGYGYTF	TGTGCCAGCACCGAATCGGGAGGCTATGGCTACACCTTC
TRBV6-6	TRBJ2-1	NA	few	CASAGLGLNEQFF	TGTGCCAGCGCGGGATTAGGCCTGAATGAGCAGTTCTTC
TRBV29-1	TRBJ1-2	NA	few	CSVGEGLDRGYTF	TGCAGCGTTGGGGAAGGGTTGGATAGAGGCTACACCTTC
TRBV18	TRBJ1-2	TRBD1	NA	CASSPADRGNGYTF	TGTGCCAGCTCACCGGCCGACAGGGGGAACGGCTACACCTTC
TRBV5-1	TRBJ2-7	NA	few	CASSYWGPREQYF	TGCGCCAGCAGCTATTGGGGGCCGCGCGAGCAGTACTTC
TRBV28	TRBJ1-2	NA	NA	CASTLRGSHNYGYTF	TGTGCCAGCACTTTAAGAGGGAGCCACAACTATGGCTACACCTTC
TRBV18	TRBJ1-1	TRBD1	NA	CASSEQGARTEAFF	TGTGCCAGCTCAGAACAGGGGGCGAGAACTGAAGCTTTCTTT
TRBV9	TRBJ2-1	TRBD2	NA	CASSSPGTSGRVSYNEQFF	TGTGCCAGCAGCTCCCCCGGGACTAGCGGGAGGGTCTCCTACAATGAGCAGTTCTTC
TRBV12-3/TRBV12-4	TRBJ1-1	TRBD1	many	CASSSDRGLGTEAFF	TGTGCCAGCAGTTCGGACAGGGGGCTTGGCACTGAAGCTTTCTTT
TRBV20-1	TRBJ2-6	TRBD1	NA	CSAQPTGDWNAGANVLTF	TGCAGTGCGCAGCCGACAGGGGATTGGAATGCTGGGGCCAACGTCCTGACTTTC
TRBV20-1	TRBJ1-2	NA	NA	CSAGVARANYGYTF	TGCAGTGCTGGGGTGGCACGAGCTAACTATGGCTACACCTTC
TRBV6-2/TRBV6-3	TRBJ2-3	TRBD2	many	CASSAGVADTQYF	TGTGCCAGCAGCGCGGGAGTCGCAGATACGCAGTATTTT
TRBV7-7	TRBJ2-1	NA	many	CASSSTGTTSNEQFF	TGTGCCAGCAGCTCAACCGGGACAACGAGCAATGAGCAGTTCTTC